This T cell receptor (beta chain) was found in a study of spatial heterogeneity in lung cancer (dated by TCRdb to about 2019). A note on the overall study: More beta-chain than alpha-chain transcripts were consistently detected, likely reflecting higher beta-chain transcript abundance. In the raw uncorrected reads, each unique combination of TCR and UMI appeared on average more than ten times. In non-small cell lung cancer, the study made a quantitative comparison of TCR alpha and beta repertoires among multiple tumor regions, matched nontumor lung and blood. The study linked features of the TCR repertoire to counts of nonsynonymous mutations, which were determined by whole-exome sequencing of tumor tissue. Both alpha and beta chains were TCR-sequenced in fewer than 250 tumor regions, some 64 matched nontumor lung samples and roughly 54 PBMC samples obtained at surgery. The investigation overall reported the following: Additional single-cell paired TCR alpha and beta sequencing was considered necessary to confirm, at a functional level, the hypothesis that regional TCRs recognize regional mutations. Ubiquitous expanded tumor TCRs were detected in blood more often at tumor resection than at routine follow-up.

In light of the paper, this sample's time point label describes: sample taken at primary tumor resection. Whole RNA extracted from tumor and nontumor lung tissue, or from cryopreserved PBMC samples, was used for TCR sequencing without cell sorting. The donors were some 72 patients from the lung TRACERx cohort who had early-stage, untreated non-small cell lung cancer. Patients were selected for TCR sequencing only if sufficient RNA was available from at least two tumor regions. Turning to this clonotype: What antigen it recognizes has not been identified. No base quality information exists; no much larger clone differs at one position.

Library preparation used 5' RACE. The sequencing machine was a NextSeq 500. In the TCR library protocol, a unique molecular identifier was attached to each TCR cDNA molecule so that PCR and sequencing errors could be corrected. On the authors' methods: Decombinator tools were used for TCR identification, UMI-based error correction and CDR3 extraction. Expanded TCRs were defined as those above a frequency of 2 per 1,000, corresponding to the top 1% of the tumor frequency distribution. Renyi diversity was computed with the R vegan package after each repertoire had been subsampled 100 times to 5,000 TCRs. CDR3 similarity networks were built from amino acid triplet string-kernel similarity, with CDR3s being connected when pairwise similarity was above 0.82. In TCRdb, the public reads were trimmed at Q25 with fastp and aligned with MiXCR, with productive beta chains retained. CDR3 protein sequences are deduplicated, and each keeps its most common genes and DNA. In this record, the V and J calls reflect TCRdb's handling and not the investigators' own analysis. This sample lists approximately 81,000 distinct CDR3 sequences; approximately 12% were detected once. In total, the top ten clones hold about 4.5% of the sample.

The CDR1 and CDR2 encoded by the germline V gene are SGDLS and YYNGEE. The CDR3 spans 15 residues, from the cysteine through the phenylalanine. The CDR3 DNA has 45 bases and is translated from base 1. V is pruned by 0 bases and J by 2 bases, leaving 3 bases of the junction without a gene match. Specimen: PBMCs, collected at surgery. Recombination linked TRBV9 to TRBJ2-7; the central 9 bases match TRBD2. This clonotype was sampled from a male donor with early-stage non-small cell lung cancer. The DNA sequence is given as TGTGCCAGCAGCGTAGGGCTAGCGGGGACCTACGAGCAGTACTTC. The encoded protein is CASSVGLAGTYEQYF.